Listed here are 8 T cell receptor beta chains from one sample, sequenced in a study of blood T cell repertoires in COVID-19. The method was immunoSEQ multiplex PCR; TCRdb's version includes in-frame clones alone and lacks a portion of them. This sample has 75,000 to 100,000 clones, with around 90% found just once. Specimen: peripheral blood. Every receptor here comes from a man in his 70s with acute or convalescent COVID-19.

V is TRBV5-1 and J is TRBJ1-1; 10 nucleotides align to TRBD1. Trimming at V came to 4 bases and at J to 5 bases, leaving 5 bases not matched to a gene. Germline V gives CDR1 SGHRS, CDR2 YFSETQ. The length of the CDR3 is 14 residues. CDR3 sequence: CASSTGQGSTEAFF. The CDR3 region has the DNA TGCGCCAGCAGCACGGGACAGGGGTCGACTGAAGCTTTCTTT.

CDR3 coding DNA: TGCGCCAGCAGCTTAACAGGGGGATTGAACACTGAAGCTTTCTTT. Its translation is CASSLTGGLNTEAFF. The chain links TRBV5-1 to TRBJ1-1, with 8 bases lining up with TRBD1. The germline gives CDR1 SGHRS, CDR2 YFSETQ. CDR3 length: 15 residues. The J segment lost 0 bases and the V segment lost 2 bases, leaving 3 bases of the junction unmatched.

V gene TRBV29-1 combines with J gene TRBJ1-1, with D maybe TRBD1 (6 bases). The CDR3 covers 12 residues. The V gene's germline CDR1 is SQVTM and CDR2 ANQGSEA. Trimming pared 0 bases from V and 8 bases from J, leaving 10 bases between. The CDR3 nucleotides read TGCAGCGTTGAAGATCCAGGGGACGAAGCTTTCTTT. The encoded protein is CSVEDPGDEAFF. The full variable domain, its missing parts supplied by reference TRBV29-1 and TRBJ1-1, is SAVISQKPSRDICQRGTSLTIQCQVDSQVTMMFWYRQQPGQSLTLIATANQGSEATYESGFVIDKFPISRPNLTFSTLTVSNMSPEDSSIYLCSVEDPGDEAFFGQGTRLTVV.

The chain couples TRBV5-1 to TRBJ1-4; D ambiguous. The V and J ends lost 4 bases and 3 bases respectively, with 7 bases between them. This CDR3 has 13 amino acids. From germline, CDR1 is SGHRS and CDR2 YFSETQ. The CDR3 DNA follows: TGCGCCAGCAGCCAGGTTCCTAATGAAAAACTGTTTTTT. Amino acid sequence: CASSQVPNEKLFF.

The rearrangement links TRBV29-1 to TRBJ2-7, with 8 positions matching TRBD1. The CDR3 runs to 14 residues. The trim removed 3 bases at V and 3 bases at J, leaving 7 bases unmatched. Per germline, CDR1 SQVTM and CDR2 ANQGSEA. The CDR3 nucleotides read TGCAGCGTTGAGGTGCGACAGGGGAACTACGAGCAGTACTTC. Its translation: CSVEVRQGNYEQYF.

This clone has a count of ten or more. This chain connects TRBV12-5 to TRBJ1-6, with a weak D call TRBD1 (6 bases). Trimming cost V 7 bases and J 7 bases, with 29 bases left between them. The CDR3 totals 19 residues. The germline V gene has CDR1 LGHNT and CDR2 FRNRAP. CDR3 protein: CASAQLTLLGAGVNSPLHF. The CDR3 coding sequence is TGTGCTAGTGCCCAACTGACCTTACTCGGGGCAGGGGTGAATTCACCCCTCCACTTT.

CDR3 in amino acids: CASSPGQTSQPQHF. CDR3 in DNA: TGTGCCAGCAGCCCTGGACAGACGTCTCAGCCCCAGCATTTT. The chain combines TRBV2 with TRBJ1-5; TRBD1 might be the D (6 bases). This CDR3 region has 14 residues. V lost 6 bases, J lost 6 bases, and 15 bases lay in between. Germline loops: CDR1 SNHLY, CDR2 FYNNEI.

J is TRBJ1-2 and V is TRBV19; 9 bases align to TRBD1. Trimming took 4 bases from V and 7 from J; bases not matched to a gene: 10. This CDR3 spans 15 amino acids. Germline CDR1 reads LNHDA; CDR2 reads SQIVND (reference sequence). The CDR3 loop is CASSTPPDRGSGYTF. CDR3 DNA sequence: TGTGCCAGTAGTACCCCCCCGGACAGGGGTTCTGGCTACACCTTC.